The entry below gives a single TCR beta chain sequence along with its context. The ends lost 0 bases at V and 2 bases at J; junction bases unmatched: 5. This CDR3 is 16 amino acids long. Germline CDR1 is SGHVS and CDR2 is FNYEAQ. The entry originates in a study of blood T cell repertoires in COVID-19. Study at large: COVID-19 samples, acute and convalescent, were from the United States, Italy and Spain.

Assay used: immunoSEQ multiplex PCR; TCRdb lists only in-frame clones, some missing. The sample contains roughly 80,000 clones, around 89% of which appear only once. The receptor comes from an elderly woman with acute or convalescent COVID-19. The sequenced material came from peripheral blood. The chain joins TRBV7-6 to TRBJ2-3, with 7 bases that match TRBD1. As DNA, the CDR3 is TGTGCCAGCAGCTTAGCTTCAGGGGGAGACACAGATACGCAGTATTTT. Residues: CASSLASGGDTDTQYF. The full variable domain, in which reference TRBV7-6 and TRBJ2-3 provide the parts outside the CDR3, is GAGVSQSPRYKVTKRGQDVALRCDPISGHVSLYWYRQALGQGPEFLTYFNYEAQQDKSGLPNDRFSAERPEGSISTLTIQRTEQRDSAMYRCASSLASGGDTDTQYFGPGTRLTVL.